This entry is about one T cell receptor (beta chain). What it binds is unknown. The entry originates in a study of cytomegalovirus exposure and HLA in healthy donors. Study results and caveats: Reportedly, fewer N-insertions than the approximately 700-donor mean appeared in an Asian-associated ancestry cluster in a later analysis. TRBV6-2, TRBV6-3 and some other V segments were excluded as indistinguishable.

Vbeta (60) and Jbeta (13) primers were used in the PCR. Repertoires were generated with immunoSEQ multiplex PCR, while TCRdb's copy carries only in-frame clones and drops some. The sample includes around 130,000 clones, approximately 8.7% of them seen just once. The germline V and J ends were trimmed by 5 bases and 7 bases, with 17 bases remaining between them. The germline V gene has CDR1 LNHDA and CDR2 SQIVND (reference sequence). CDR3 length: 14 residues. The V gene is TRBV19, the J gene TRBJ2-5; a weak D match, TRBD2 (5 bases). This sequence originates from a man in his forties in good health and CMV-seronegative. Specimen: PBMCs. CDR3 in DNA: TGTGCCAGTAGTTCCTTCCGGGGAGACGGGACCCAGTACTTC. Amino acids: CASSSFRGDGTQYF.